This paragraph covers one T cell receptor beta chain sequence. Recruits, aged roughly 18 to 95 years, lived in around 24 US areas. Allocation to cohorts depended on clinical history reported by the participants. Among Cohort 3 donors, those recovered had two negative PCRs, clearance, or symptom resolution. Some clones are missing from TCRdb's copy, which holds only in-frame ones; the method was immunoSEQ multiplex PCR. The sample carries a few hundred thousand clones, about 90% recorded once. The data belong to a study of blood T cell repertoires in COVID-19. In germline, CDR1 is LGHNA, CDR2 YNFKEQ. The CDR3 contains 18 residues. V was pared by 0 bases and J by 2 bases, with 17 bases between.

The gene calls are TRBV4-2 and TRBJ1-5; D might be TRBD1 (5 bases). Input material: PBMCs or T cells enriched from blood (not recorded which). The receptor was derived from a woman in her twenties or thirties who had recovered from COVID-19. DNA of the CDR3: TGTGCCAGCAGCCAAGAGAGTTCAGGGATCAGGGGCAATCAGCCCCAGCATTTT. This encodes CASSQESSGIRGNQPQHF.